This paragraph covers one T cell receptor beta chain sequence. V was cut by 5 bases and J by 3 bases, with 11 bases left in between. The CDR3 has 13 amino acids. Per germline, CDR1 SGHAT and CDR2 FQNNGV. The sample is drawn from a study of shared clonotypes between healthy human individuals. Profiling relied on immunoSEQ multiplex PCR, and the TCRdb table lists in-frame clones only, not all of them. The table records a few million clones, 85% to 95% of them present only once. The source material was naive CD4+ T cells sorted from blood. This sample's subset: CD45RA+ positively selected. The rearrangement uses TRBV11-2 and TRBJ2-7, with D unresolved. This TCR was recovered from a man between 18 and 29 years old in good health. The CDR3 bases are TGTGCCAGCAGCCGTGACCCAATCTACGAGCAGTACTTC. Its protein product is CASSRDPIYEQYF.